Sequencing of this T cell receptor beta chain was carried out in a study of T cell clonality in common variable immunodeficiency. The protocol was immunoSEQ multiplex PCR, while the TCRdb copy is restricted to in-frame clones and leaves out a portion. The sample is made up of tens of thousands of clones, none counted only once. Germline CDR1 MNHNS, CDR2 SASEGT. J lost 2 bases, V lost 1 base, and 4 bases had no gene match. This CDR3 spans 15 amino acids. This clone appeared a few times. Its antigen remains unidentified. Read sequence stops 3 residues before the CDR3 end, and the germline J gene provides the missing end. General study results and limits: Fewer deletions and N-nucleotide insertions were reportedly seen in common variable immunodeficiency TCR beta sequences. Compared with healthy controls, CVID subjects showed increased TCRbeta clonality, mostly in about a third.

Caucasian heritage predominated among both patients and controls. This TCR came from a human donor with common variable immunodeficiency. The chain employs TRBV6-1 and TRBJ1-2; TRBD1 matches at 7 bases. Sample: peripheral blood mononuclear cells. This CDR3 reads CASSEVGTENYGYTF. The sequenced part of the CDR3 DNA is TGTGCCAGCAGTGAAGTTGGGACAGAAAACTATGGC.